One and the same sample provided the 8 T cell receptor beta chains below, sequenced in a study of shared clonotypes between healthy human individuals. CD45RO-negative, CCR7-positively selected cells formed the naive CD8 fraction, excluding terminally differentiated effector memory CD45RA+ cells. TCRdb keeps only in-frame clones here, not all; method: immunoSEQ multiplex PCR. The data hold about 2 million clones, with about 95% observed a single time. Sequenced input: naive CD8+ T cells sorted from blood. These receptors came from a man aged 18 to 29 in good health.

Only one count was recorded for this clone. The genes are TRBV10-3 and TRBJ2-3, with a tentative D call TRBD1 (6 bases). Germline CDR1 ENHRY, CDR2 SYGVKD. The CDR3 consists of 15 residues. The ends were cut back, 5 bases at V and 2 bases at J, with 14 bases in the middle. CDR3 sequence reads: CAISPTGNPTDTQYF. The CDR3 nucleotides are TGTGCCATCAGTCCTACAGGGAACCCCACAGATACGCAGTATTTT.

This chain connects TRBV27 to TRBJ2-7; tentative D call: TRBD1 (6 bases). V was pared by 0 bases and J by 4 bases, with 16 bases between. This CDR3 is 16 amino acids long. Germline V gene lookup returns CDR1 MNHEY and CDR2 SMNVEV (reference sequence). This CDR3 reads CASSLSRGHFSYEQYF. The CDR3 bases are TGTGCCAGCAGTTTATCGAGGGGACATTTCTCATACGAGCAGTACTTC.

This chain uses TRBV30 with TRBJ2-7; 7 positions agree with TRBD1. Germline V gene lookup returns CDR1 GTSNPN and CDR2 SVGIG (reference sequence). V shed 7 bases, J shed 2 bases, and the junction held 5 bases outside the gene matches. There are 12 residues in the CDR3. The CDR3 nucleotides read TGTGCCTTGGGGGACAGTCCCTACGAGCAGTACTTC. Its translation: CALGDSPYEQYF.

In nucleotides, the CDR3 is TGTGCCAGCAGCCCCGGGACTAGTAACTACGAGCAGTACTTC. This encodes CASSPGTSNYEQYF. This chain uses TRBV11-2 with TRBJ2-7, with 8 bases lining up with TRBD2. CDR1 and CDR2 from the germline V gene are SGHAT and FQNNGV. Unmatched junction bases numbered 6, after V lost 5 bases and J lost 3 bases. This CDR3 has 14 amino acids.

This clone has only one observation. The V gene is TRBV5-1, the J gene TRBJ1-1; 8 nucleotides match TRBD1. The J segment lost 4 bases and the V segment lost 4 bases, leaving 9 bases of the junction unmatched. This CDR3 is 15 amino acids long. Germline lookup yields CDR1 SGHRS and CDR2 YFSETQ. The CDR3 coding sequence is TGCGCCAGCAGCACTGGACAGGGATTGATCACTGAAGCTTTCTTT. This sequence encodes CASSTGQGLITEAFF.

This rearrangement joins TRBV27 to TRBJ2-3; tentative D call: TRBD2 (5 bases). The CDR3 sequence is 13 residues long. Germline values: CDR1 MNHEY, CDR2 SMNVEV (reference sequence). Trimming took 6 bases from V and 5 from J, leaving 12 bases between them. In DNA, the CDR3 is TGTGCCAGCAGCAGGACTCCCAAAGATACGCAGTATTTT. It encodes CASSRTPKDTQYF.

This clone occurred once. This chain connects TRBV27 to TRBJ2-7; the D gene is possibly TRBD1 (5 bases). The germline V gene has CDR1 MNHEY and CDR2 SMNVEV (reference sequence). The CDR3 runs to 13 residues. The V gene lost 6 bases and the J gene lost 5 bases, with 14 bases spanning the gap. CDR3 DNA sequence: TGTGCCAGCAGACAGGTGATGGCGAACGAGCAGTACTTC. Amino acids: CASRQVMANEQYF.

The chain employs TRBV11-1 and TRBJ2-5, with TRBD2 identical over 9 bases. This CDR3 has 16 residues. CDR1 SGHAT and CDR2 FQDESV come from the germline V gene (reference sequence). Trimming took 5 bases from V and 3 from J; bases not matched to a gene: 10. This CDR3 reads CASSPRAGGPKETQYF. DNA of the CDR3: TGTGCCAGCAGCCCGAGGGCGGGAGGGCCGAAAGAGACCCAGTACTTC.